The 26 T cell receptor beta chains presented below share a single source sample, sequenced in a study of blood T cell repertoires in COVID-19. Profiling relied on immunoSEQ multiplex PCR, and the TCRdb table lists in-frame clones only, not all of them. The sample holds 170,000 or so clones, 84% seen once. Sequencing input: peripheral blood. These receptors were taken from a man in his late teens or twenties with active or convalescent COVID-19.

The chain joins TRBV10-2 to TRBJ2-3; 10 bases map to TRBD2. V dropped 3 bases and J dropped 7; count of bases not matched to a gene: 4. The germline gives CDR1 WSHSY, CDR2 SAAADI. The CDR3 length is 14 residues. The CDR3 protein is CASSDSGRTNTQYF. The CDR3 DNA sequence: TGCGCCAGCAGTGATAGCGGGAGGACAAATACGCAGTATTTT.

The chain employs TRBV2 and TRBJ1-5; 7 nucleotides agree with TRBD1. The CDR3 runs to 14 residues. V lost 6 bases, J lost 9 bases, and 11 bases stayed unmatched. Germline loops: CDR1 SNHLY, CDR2 FYNNEI. For the CDR3, the DNA is TGTGCCAGCAGCCTCGGACAGGCACGTTTGCCCCAGCATTTT. Amino acid sequence: CASSLGQARLPQHF. The full variable domain, rest sourced from reference TRBV2 and TRBJ1-5, is EPEVTQTPSHQVTQMGQEVILRCVPISNHLYFYWYRQILGQKVEFLVSFYNNEISEKSEIFDDQFSVERPDGSNFTLKIRSTKLEDSAMYFCASSLGQARLPQHFGDGTRLSIL.

V and J are TRBV2 and TRBJ1-2; tentatively, D is TRBD1 (5 bases). The CDR3 extends over 13 amino acids. The V and J ends lost 8 bases and 2 bases respectively, with 12 bases between them. Germline V CDR1 and CDR2: SNHLY, FYNNEI. CDR3 nucleotides: TGTGCCAGCGGGAGGGGACTCAACTATGGCTACACCTTC. As protein: CASGRGLNYGYTF. Together with reference TRBV2 and TRBJ1-2, the CDR3 gives the full variable domain: EPEVTQTPSHQVTQMGQEVILRCVPISNHLYFYWYRQILGQKVEFLVSFYNNEISEKSEIFDDQFSVERPDGSNFTLKIRSTKLEDSAMYFCASGRGLNYGYTFGSGTRLTVV.

The chain carries TRBV6-4 and TRBJ2-1; maybe TRBD2 (6 bases). The CDR3 length is 15 residues. V was clipped by 0 bases and J by 2 bases, with 8 bases between them. Looked up from germline, CDR1 is MRHNA and CDR2 is SNTAGT. CDR3 amino acids: CASSDSGSPYNEQFF. The DNA for the CDR3 is TGTGCCAGCAGTGACTCCGGGAGCCCCTACAATGAGCAGTTCTTC.

The V call is TRBV29-1, the J call TRBJ1-1; D call uncertain. The ends were cut back, 7 bases at V and 2 bases at J, with 11 bases in the middle. CDR1 and CDR2 from the germline V gene are SQVTM and ANQGSEA. The CDR3 loop spans 12 amino acids. The CDR3 is CSGRHINTEAFF. CDR3 sequence (DNA): TGCAGCGGGCGACATATTAACACTGAAGCTTTCTTT.

This chain connects TRBV5-1 to TRBJ1-6; D unclear. The V and J ends lost 1 base and 11 bases respectively, with 13 bases between them. There are 14 residues in the CDR3. CDR1 is SGHRS, CDR2 YFSETQ, per germline. Written as DNA, the CDR3 is TGCGCCAGCAGCTTGACGACCCTCGGGACACCCCTCCACTTT. Residues: CASSLTTLGTPLHF.

The rearrangement joins TRBV18 to TRBJ1-3; D is perhaps TRBD1 (5 bases). The V gene lost 1 base and the J gene lost 2 bases, with 15 bases spanning the gap. Germline CDR1 reads KGHSH; CDR2 reads LQKENI. CDR3 length: 17 residues. The CDR3 loop is CASSPLPAGRTGNTIYF. CDR3 DNA: TGTGCCAGCTCACCACTTCCGGCAGGGAGGACTGGAAACACCATATATTTT.

The J gene is TRBJ1-4, the V gene TRBV11-3; 7 nucleotides match TRBD1. Germline V gene data show CDR1 as SGHNT and CDR2 as YENEEA. The junction had 11 bases not matched to a gene; V was cut back by 4 bases and J by 3 bases. CDR3 length: 17 residues. CDR3 sequence (DNA): TGTGCCAGCAGCTATCGGGACAGTTGGATTTCTAATGAAAAACTGTTTTTT. Encoded protein: CASSYRDSWISNEKLFF.

This chain links TRBV18 with TRBJ1-1; no firm D call. The V gene's germline CDR1 is KGHSH and CDR2 LQKENI. There are 15 residues in the CDR3. Trimming left V 2 bases short and J 1 base short, with 11 bases between. The CDR3 reads CASSPNSVSNTEAFF. For the CDR3, the DNA is TGTGCCAGCTCACCAAATTCAGTTTCGAACACTGAAGCTTTCTTT.

This rearrangement joins TRBV7-3 to TRBJ2-7, with 7 positions matching TRBD1. Trimming removed 5 bases from V and 2 bases from J; junction bases left unmatched: 3. The CDR3 runs to 13 residues. Germline V CDR1 and CDR2: SGHTA, FQGTGA. The chain's CDR3 is CASSVGQAYEQYF. For the CDR3, the DNA is TGTGCCAGCAGCGTCGGACAGGCCTACGAGCAGTACTTC.

This clone was counted between two and nine times. The chain links TRBV6-5 to TRBJ1-1; D ambiguous. The CDR3 totals 12 residues. Trimming stripped 7 bases from V and 3 bases from J, with 9 bases between. Germline loops: CDR1 MNHEY, CDR2 SVGAGI. The CDR3 nucleotides read TGTGCCAGCACGAGACTCGACACTGAAGCTTTCTTT. Translated: CASTRLDTEAFF.

The chain is built from TRBV4-1 and TRBJ2-1, with D perhaps TRBD1 (5 bases). Germline values: CDR1 MGHRA, CDR2 YSYEKL. The V end lost 2 bases, the J end lost 1 base, and 9 bases lay between the germline ends. The CDR3 totals 15 residues. In nucleotides, the CDR3 is TGCGCCAGCAGCCAAAGTCAGGGTTCCTACAATGAGCAGTTCTTC. It is translated as CASSQSQGSYNEQFF.

V is TRBV11-2 and J is TRBJ2-2; the D gene is possibly TRBD2 (6 bases). From germline, CDR1 is SGHAT and CDR2 FQNNGV. This CDR3 has 14 amino acids. V was pared by 5 bases and J by 4 bases, with 11 bases between. CDR3 sequence: CASSPGLLTGELFF. In DNA form, the CDR3 reads TGTGCCAGCAGCCCGGGACTTCTCACCGGGGAGCTGTTTTTT.

The CDR3 spells CASSPQGQINEKLFF. CDR3 in DNA: TGTGCCAGCAGCCCTCAGGGACAGATTAATGAAAAACTGTTTTTT. This sequence joins TRBV7-9 and TRBJ1-4; TRBD1 matches 7 bases. Germline V gene sequence: CDR1 SEHNR, CDR2 FQNEAQ (reference sequence). The CDR3 is made up of 15 amino acids. V shed 5 bases and J 4 bases; nucleotides not matched to a gene: 7.

The chain joins TRBV19 to TRBJ2-5, with a possible D match to TRBD2 (6 bases). V was cut by 5 bases and J by 5 bases, with 21 bases left in between. The CDR3 runs 16 residues. In germline, CDR1 is LNHDA, CDR2 SQIVND (reference sequence). The CDR3 coding sequence is TGTGCCAGTAGTCCGCCGGGACTTCCCTCGCGGGAGACCCAGTACTTC. Protein sequence: CASSPPGLPSRETQYF.

This clone was picked up a small number of times. This chain uses TRBV28 with TRBJ1-6; D unclear. Germline CDR1 reads MDHEN; CDR2 reads SYDVKM. CDR3 size: 11 residues. V was pared by 5 bases and J by 14 bases, with 10 bases between. CDR3 in DNA: TGTGCCAGCAGTCCGGGTTTCACCCTCCACTTT. This gives the protein CASSPGFTLHF. The complete variable domain, with remaining parts taken from reference TRBV28 and TRBJ1-6, reads DVKVTQSSRYLVKRTGEKVFLECVQDMDHENMFWYRQDPGLGLRLIYFSYDVKMKEKGDIPEGYSVSREKKERFSLILESASTNQTSMYLCASSPGFTLHFGNGTRLTVT.

The count of this clone is one. The J gene is TRBJ1-2, the V gene TRBV14; maybe TRBD1 (6 bases). Germline CDR1 SGHDN, CDR2 FVKESK. The V end lost 0 bases, the J end lost 6 bases, and 17 bases lay between the germline ends. CDR3 length equals 16 residues. CDR3 coding DNA: TGTGCCAGCAGCCAAGATCCACGACAGGAAGGGGATGGCTACACCTTC. This codes for CASSQDPRQEGDGYTF.

This clone was seen once. The V gene is TRBV5-1, the J gene TRBJ1-1; D may be TRBD1 (5 bases). Deletions cut 3 bases from V and 11 bases from J, with 20 bases between. The CDR3 extends over 14 amino acids. The V gene's germline CDR1 is SGHRS and CDR2 YFSETQ. The CDR3 here is CASSWEGLRDSAFF. The CDR3 DNA reads as TGCGCCAGCAGCTGGGAGGGGCTAAGGGATAGTGCTTTCTTT.

The rearrangement joins TRBV7-8 to TRBJ2-3; D is uncertain. The CDR3 loop spans 15 amino acids. V lost 1 base, J lost 4 bases, and 12 bases lay in between. Germline V lookup: CDR1 SGHVS, CDR2 FQNEAQ. CDR3 bases: TGTGCCAGCAGCTTAGGTGGGCCCTCTCCAGATACGCAGTATTTT. It codes for CASSLGGPSPDTQYF.

This clone has a handful of counts. V is TRBV6-2 or TRBV6-3 and J is TRBJ2-7; 12 positions match TRBD2. From germline, CDR1 is MNHEY and CDR2 SVGEGT. The CDR3 is 17 amino acids. V lost 5 bases to trimming and J lost 6 bases; unmatched junction nucleotides: 14. In nucleotides, the CDR3 is TGTGCCAGCAGTGATGCCGCTAGCGGGAGGGCGGGTAGCGAGCAGTACTTC. This translates into CASSDAASGRAGSEQYF.

This clone has only one observation. V is TRBV19 and J is TRBJ1-2; D is undetermined. The germline gives CDR1 LNHDA, CDR2 SQIVND (reference sequence). The V end lost 5 bases, the J end lost 0 bases, and 16 bases lay between the germline ends. This CDR3 is built from 16 residues. The DNA for the CDR3 is TGTGCCAGTAGTCTGAGGTGGCACGAAGCTAACTATGGCTACACCTTC. Protein: CASSLRWHEANYGYTF.

J is TRBJ1-6 and V is TRBV19; TRBD1 agrees at 7 bases. The CDR3 loop spans 14 amino acids. The germline V gene encodes CDR1 LNHDA and CDR2 SQIVND (reference sequence). Losses at the gene ends were 3 bases for V and 8 bases for J; bases not matched to a gene: 4. CDR3 amino acids: CASSIGTVHSPLHF. Here the CDR3 DNA reads TGTGCCAGTAGTATCGGGACAGTGCATTCACCCCTCCACTTT.

This rearrangement joins TRBV19 to TRBJ2-7, with no clear D. Germline CDR1 reads LNHDA; CDR2 reads SQIVND (reference sequence). The CDR3 loop spans 15 amino acids. The V end lost 3 bases, the J end lost 6 bases, and 18 bases lay between the germline ends. CDR3 loop: CASSISQSLRGEQYF. The CDR3 DNA sequence: TGTGCCAGTAGTATTTCTCAGAGTTTACGCGGCGAGCAGTACTTC.

The V call is TRBV30, the J call TRBJ2-3; 12 positions match TRBD2. This CDR3 is 16 amino acids long. The germline V gene encodes CDR1 GTSNPN and CDR2 SVGIG (reference sequence). V shed 0 bases, J shed 3 bases, and the junction held 4 bases outside the gene matches. The CDR3 loop reads CAWSVGLAGITDTQYF. The CDR3 DNA sequence: TGTGCCTGGAGTGTTGGACTAGCGGGAATAACAGATACGCAGTATTTT.

CDR3 loop: CASKDSSYNEQFF. CDR3 bases: TGTGCCAGTAAGGACTCCTCCTACAATGAGCAGTTCTTC. The chain combines TRBV19 with TRBJ2-1; possible D gene TRBD2, 5 bases. The germline CDR1 and CDR2 sequences are LNHDA and SQIVND (reference sequence). Deletions cut 7 bases from V and 0 bases from J, with 7 bases between. CDR3 length equals 13 residues.

This clone has more than one count but fewer than ten. In nucleotides, the CDR3 is TGTGCCAGCAGCATCCGACAGATATATAATGAAAAACTGTTTTTT. Its protein is CASSIRQIYNEKLFF. The gene calls are TRBV5-6 and TRBJ1-4, with D perhaps matching TRBD1 (5 bases). Germline assignment: CDR1 SGHDT and CDR2 YYEEEE. CDR3 size: 15 residues. V lost 4 bases and J lost 4, with 14 bases in between.